What follows are 9 T cell receptor beta chains derived from one specimen sequenced in a study of somatic mutations in cytotoxic T cells in rheumatoid arthritis. Assay: immunoSEQ multiplex PCR; the TCRdb copy retains only in-frame clones and omits some. The sample includes several thousand clones, approximately 75% seen only once; the top ten take 30%. The source material was CD8+ T cells sorted from blood, sampled at a follow-up visit. The source is a woman in her 70s with rheumatoid arthritis.

This sequence joins TRBV6-6 and TRBJ2-1; 8 bases map to TRBD2. The CDR3 consists of 14 residues. V trimming: 5 bases; J trimming: 6 bases; junction bases outside the gene matches: 6. CDR1 is MNHNY, CDR2 SVGAGI, per germline (reference sequence). CDR3 in amino acids: CASSNPGGPNEQFF. The CDR3 region has the DNA TGTGCCAGCAGTAACCCGGGGGGGCCCAATGAGCAGTTCTTC.

The rearrangement links TRBV9 to TRBJ2-2; D uncertain. The CDR3 consists of 12 residues. V lost 3 bases and J 4 bases, leaving 4 bases between the germline ends. Germline assignment: CDR1 SGDLS and CDR2 YYNGEE. CDR3 nucleotides: TGTGCCAGCAGCGCGATCACCGGGGAGCTGTTTTTT. Its translation is CASSAITGELFF.

The chain uses TRBV9 and TRBJ2-1, with 9 bases that match TRBD2. The CDR3 is made up of 14 amino acids. CDR1 SGDLS and CDR2 YYNGEE come from the germline V gene. Unmatched junction bases numbered 7, after V lost 4 bases and J lost 8 bases. For the CDR3, the DNA is TGTGCCAGCAGCTCCGCGGGGGGGATCCATGAGCAGTTCTTC. This translates into CASSSAGGIHEQFF.

This CDR3 is CASSGRGREKLFF. CDR3 nucleotide sequence: TGCGCCAGCAGCGGGCGAGGTAGAGAAAAACTGTTTTTT. The chain carries TRBV4-1 and TRBJ1-4, with D unclear. This CDR3 comprises 13 residues. Germline-derived CDR1 and CDR2 are MGHRA and YSYEKL. The V end was cut by 5 bases, the J end by 8 bases, with 12 bases between.

This chain uses TRBV7-4 with TRBJ1-3; 9 bases line up with TRBD1. Looked up from germline, CDR1 is SGHVT and CDR2 is SQSDAQ. The V and J ends lost 5 bases and 0 bases, in that order; junction bases with no gene match: 14. The CDR3 consists of 19 residues. The CDR3 nucleotides read TGTGCCAGCAGCATGGACCGGGACAGGGAAACTATCTCTGGAAACACCATATATTTT. Residues: CASSMDRDRETISGNTIYF.

The V call is TRBV7-2, the J call TRBJ2-5; D remains ambiguous. Germline V gene data show CDR1 as SGHTA and CDR2 as FQGNSA. The CDR3 totals 12 residues. Between the trimmed V and J ends, which lost 4 bases and 5 bases, there was a span of 8 bases. The DNA of the CDR3 is TGTGCCAGCAGCTCCTTATCGGAGACCCAGTACTTC. Protein sequence: CASSSLSETQYF.

The rearrangement joins TRBV11-2 to TRBJ2-5, with TRBD1 identical over 8 bases. Germline loops: CDR1 SGHAT, CDR2 FQNNGV. This CDR3 is 15 amino acids long. The V gene end was trimmed by 0 bases and the J gene end by 5 bases; junction bases not matched to a gene: 5. The CDR3 spells CASSLEAGGEETQYF. The CDR3 DNA is TGTGCCAGCAGCTTAGAGGCAGGGGGCGAGGAGACCCAGTACTTC.

The gene calls are TRBV6-6 and TRBJ2-7; 10 bases line up with TRBD2. This CDR3 is built from 13 residues. CDR1 is MNHNY, CDR2 SVGAGI, per germline (reference sequence). J was trimmed by 4 bases and V by 5 bases; bases with no gene match: 2. CDR3 sequence: CASSLTSGYEQYF. CDR3 nucleotide sequence: TGTGCCAGCAGTCTGACTAGCGGGTACGAGCAGTACTTC.

CDR3 in DNA: TGTGCCAGTAGTATTGGGTCCGGGGCTAATAATGAAAAACTGTTTTTT. Protein: CASSIGSGANNEKLFF. V and J are TRBV19 and TRBJ1-4; D is perhaps TRBD1 (5 bases). CDR1 is LNHDA, CDR2 SQIVND, per germline (reference sequence). The CDR3 length is 16 residues. V gave up 3 bases and J gave up 4 bases, with 15 bases separating them.